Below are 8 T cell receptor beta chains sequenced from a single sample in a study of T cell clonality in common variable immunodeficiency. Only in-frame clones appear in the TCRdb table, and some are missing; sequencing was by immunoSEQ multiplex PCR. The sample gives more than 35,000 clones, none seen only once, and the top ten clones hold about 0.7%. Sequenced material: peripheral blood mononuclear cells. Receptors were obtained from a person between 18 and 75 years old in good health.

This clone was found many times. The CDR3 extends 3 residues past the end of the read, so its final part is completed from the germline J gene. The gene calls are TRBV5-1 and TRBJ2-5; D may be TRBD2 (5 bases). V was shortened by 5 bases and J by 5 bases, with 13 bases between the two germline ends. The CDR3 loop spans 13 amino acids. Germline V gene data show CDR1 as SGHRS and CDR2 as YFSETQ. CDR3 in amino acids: CASRRVGEETQYF. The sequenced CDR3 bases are TGCGCCAGCAGAAGGGTCGGGGAGGAGACC.

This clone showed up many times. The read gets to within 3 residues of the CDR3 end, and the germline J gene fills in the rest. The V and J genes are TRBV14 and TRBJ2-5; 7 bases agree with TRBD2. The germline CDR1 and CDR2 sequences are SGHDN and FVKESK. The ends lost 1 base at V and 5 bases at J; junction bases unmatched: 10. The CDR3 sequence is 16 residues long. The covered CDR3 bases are TGTGCCAGCAGCCAAGGACTAGCTCCCCCTTGGGAGACC. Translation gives CASSQGLAPPWET. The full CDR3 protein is CASSQGLAPPWETQYF.

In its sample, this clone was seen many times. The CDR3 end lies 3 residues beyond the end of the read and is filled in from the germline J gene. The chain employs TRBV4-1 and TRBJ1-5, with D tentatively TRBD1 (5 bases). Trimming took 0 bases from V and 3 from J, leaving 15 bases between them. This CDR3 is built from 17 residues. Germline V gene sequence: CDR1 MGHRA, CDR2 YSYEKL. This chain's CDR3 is CASSQEGPGIINQPQHF. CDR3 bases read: TGCGCCAGCAGCCAAGAAGGGCCAGGGATTATCAATCAGCCC.

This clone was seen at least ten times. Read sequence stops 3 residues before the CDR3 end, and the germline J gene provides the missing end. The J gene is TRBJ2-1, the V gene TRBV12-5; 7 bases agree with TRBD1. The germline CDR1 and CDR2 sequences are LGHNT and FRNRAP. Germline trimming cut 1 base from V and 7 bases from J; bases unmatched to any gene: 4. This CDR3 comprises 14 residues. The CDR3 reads CASGLEGALNEQFF. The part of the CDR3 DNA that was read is TGTGCTAGTGGTTTGGAGGGGGCCCTTAATGAG.

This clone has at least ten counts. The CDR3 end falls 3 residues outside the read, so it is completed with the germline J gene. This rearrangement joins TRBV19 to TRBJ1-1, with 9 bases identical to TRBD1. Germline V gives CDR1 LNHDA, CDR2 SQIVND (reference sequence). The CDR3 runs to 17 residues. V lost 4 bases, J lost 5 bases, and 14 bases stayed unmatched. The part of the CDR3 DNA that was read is TGTGCCAGTAGTACCTTAAACAGGGGGCGCCAAGGGACTGAA. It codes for CASSTLNRGRQGTE. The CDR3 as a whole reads CASSTLNRGRQGTEAFF.

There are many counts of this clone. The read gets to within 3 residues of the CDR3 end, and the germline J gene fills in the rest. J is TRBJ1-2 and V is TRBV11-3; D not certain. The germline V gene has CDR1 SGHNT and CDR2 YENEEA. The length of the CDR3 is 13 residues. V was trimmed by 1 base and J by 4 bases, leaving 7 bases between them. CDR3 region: CASSLAGFYGYTF. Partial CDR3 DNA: TGTGCCAGCAGCTTAGCCGGGTTCTATGGC.

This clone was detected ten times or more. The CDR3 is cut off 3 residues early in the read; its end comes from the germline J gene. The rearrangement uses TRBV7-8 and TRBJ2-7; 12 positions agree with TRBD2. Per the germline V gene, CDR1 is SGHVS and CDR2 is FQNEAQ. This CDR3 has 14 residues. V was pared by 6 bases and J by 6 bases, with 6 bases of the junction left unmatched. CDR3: CASRSSGRAPEQYF. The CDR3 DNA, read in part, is TGTGCCAGCAGATCTAGCGGGAGGGCCCCCGAG.

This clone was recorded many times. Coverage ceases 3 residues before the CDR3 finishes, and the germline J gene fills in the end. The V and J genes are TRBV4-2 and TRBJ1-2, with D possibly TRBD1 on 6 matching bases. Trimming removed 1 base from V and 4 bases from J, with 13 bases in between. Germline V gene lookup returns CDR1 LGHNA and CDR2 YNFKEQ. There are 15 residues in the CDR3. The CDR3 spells CASSQVPGQSYGYTF. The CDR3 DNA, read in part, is TGTGCCAGCAGCCAAGTACCTGGACAGAGCTATGGC.